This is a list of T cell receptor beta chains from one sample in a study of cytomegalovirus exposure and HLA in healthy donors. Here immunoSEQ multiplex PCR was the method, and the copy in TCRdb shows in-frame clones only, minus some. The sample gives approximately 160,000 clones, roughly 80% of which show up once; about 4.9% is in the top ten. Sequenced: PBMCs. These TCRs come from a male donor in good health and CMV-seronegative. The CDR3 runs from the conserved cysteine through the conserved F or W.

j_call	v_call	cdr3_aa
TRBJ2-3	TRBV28	CASSFGLAGSDTQYF
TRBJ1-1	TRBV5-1	CASSLRGNTEAFF
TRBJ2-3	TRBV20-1	CSARTSFTQYF
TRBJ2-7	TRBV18	CASSPAAVSSYEQYF
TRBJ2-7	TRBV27	CASSFGSGGGEQYF
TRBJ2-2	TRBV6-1	CASRGDIANTGELFF
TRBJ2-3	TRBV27	CASTGLGDTQYF
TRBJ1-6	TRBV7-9	CASSLVQLSSPLHF
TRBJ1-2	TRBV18	CASSPEAGGAVNYGYTF
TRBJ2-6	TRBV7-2	CASSARQPSGANVLTF
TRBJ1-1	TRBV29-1	CSVTEGGTEAFF
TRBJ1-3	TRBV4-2	CASSPNSGNTIYF
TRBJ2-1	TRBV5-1	CASSLVSGLYNEQFF